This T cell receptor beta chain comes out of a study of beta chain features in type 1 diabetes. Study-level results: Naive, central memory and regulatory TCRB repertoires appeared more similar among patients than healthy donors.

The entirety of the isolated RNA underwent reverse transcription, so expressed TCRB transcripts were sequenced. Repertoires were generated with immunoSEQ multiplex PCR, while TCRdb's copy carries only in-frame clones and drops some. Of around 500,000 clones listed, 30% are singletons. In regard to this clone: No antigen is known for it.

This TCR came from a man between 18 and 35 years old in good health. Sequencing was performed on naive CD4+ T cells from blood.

In DNA form, the CDR3 reads TGTGCCAGCAGCTTATCCTATAGCGGGAGCTCCTACAATGAGCAGTTCTTC. Its translation: CASSLSYSGSSYNEQFF. This chain links TRBV11-2 with TRBJ2-1; 9 bases align to TRBD2. V trimming: 2 bases; J trimming: 0 bases; junction bases outside the gene matches: 5. CDR1 is SGHAT, CDR2 FQNNGV, per germline. The CDR3 has 17 residues.